The entry below describes one T cell receptor beta chain. Its antigen is as yet unknown. The data originate from a study of post-analysis software for immune sequencing data. This CDR3 has 16 amino acids. Germline CDR1 and CDR2: SGHTA and FQGNSA. Trimming removed 5 bases at V and 9 bases at J, with 23 bases between. Study-wide results and limits: In patients, about 5 TRBV segments were more frequent than in controls, with TRBV5-6, TRBV5-1 and TRBV20-1 among them.

Unique-molecular-identifier-tagged TCR beta cDNA libraries were used. TCRdb reprocessed the PCR reads via MiXCR and lists one record per CDR3 protein. In the table there are approximately 350,000 distinct CDR3 sequences, roughly 38% of which are singletons. The clonotype originates from a girl aged 10 to 17 with multiple sclerosis. This chain connects TRBV7-2 to TRBJ2-1; the D gene is possibly TRBD2 (7 bases). Input material: blood. The CDR3 DNA sequence: TGTGCCAGCAGCCCCCCACGCGGGGGCTTCCCCCCTGAGCAGTTCTTC. Residues: CASSPPRGGFPPEQFF.